This record looks at one TCR beta chain sequence and its context. Its antigen specificity is not known. No per-base quality is available; no much larger clone lies one base away. This record belongs to a study of blood T cell repertoires in COVID-19 (dated by TCRdb to 2019 to 2021). General notes on the study: Collaborator samples came from the United States, Italy and Spain and covered acute and convalescent phases of COVID-19. The prospective study material was composed of cDNA or gDNA derived from T cells, B-cell-depleted T cells, or PBMCs. The dataset comprised deeply sampled blood TCRbeta repertoires from subjects exposed to, actively infected with, or recovered from COVID-19. A freely available public database, intended as a resource for researchers studying the immune response to SARS-CoV-2, is where the repertoires were released. Samples were obtained from the ongoing ImmuneRACE study (first 160 participants) and from about 1,300 subjects provided by 6 global collaborators. Nearly every sample came with metadata listing a de-identified subject ID, COVID-19 status, age in years and sex. Where HLA class I and class II types were available, the types were taken from metadata supplied by the sample provider, not from assay-based typing.

Spanning cysteine to phenylalanine, the CDR3 consists of 16 amino acids. Solely the CDR3 DNA is kept, with 48 bases framed from the first base. After removal of 3 bases from V and 0 bases from J, the junction retains 5 bases not matched to a gene. CDR1 and CDR2 (ENHRY, SYGVKD) derive from the germline V gene. What the research found in general, with its limitations: Clinical and demographic metadata were provided uncurated, with the amount varying by source and participant.

The collaborating institutions used their own protocols to collect whole blood in K2EDTA tubes. For TCRbeta analysis, collaborator samples were shipped as frozen whole blood, as isolated PBMCs, or as DNA extracted from either sample type. TCRbeta CDR3 regions were amplified from genomic DNA by means of the immunoSEQ Assay, a bias-controlled multiplex PCR. From the authors' description of their analysis: Within the assay, amplification of reference gene primers was used to estimate how many nucleated cells each sample contained. Sequence reads were collapsed and filtered to measure the absolute abundance of every unique TCRbeta CDR3 rearrangement. For each sample, productive Simpson clonality was calculated as the square root of Simpson's diversity index over productive rearrangements. TCRdb took over this immuneACCESS table, retaining in-frame rearrangements with V and J assigned. Such tables are incomplete; in checked studies, under half of the missing clones stem from an unresolved V gene, and the remainder is unexplained. D and trimming come from the DNA, and the V and J calls and clone size come from that table. Across this sample there are 75,000 to 100,000 clones, with approximately 81% seen only once. Approximately 4.5% of the sample is taken by the ten largest.

Input material: peripheral blood. This chain is built from TRBV10-3 and TRBJ1-3; 7 middle bases align to TRBD1. The clonotype originates from a man aged 60-69 years with acute or convalescent COVID-19. The DNA sequence follows: TGTGCCATCAGTGAACCGACAGGGAGCTCTGGAAACACCATATATTTT. It translates to CAISEPTGSSGNTIYF.